The next 12 T cell receptor beta chains were all read from a single sample in a study of T cells after yellow fever vaccination. TCRdb passed the 5' RACE reads through MiXCR, listing each CDR3 protein once. Here the sample spans 300,000 to 350,000 distinct CDR3 sequences, over 3.5% being singletons. Sample: PBMCs, taken 15 days after the yellow fever booster vaccination. Source of these receptors: a man aged 18 to 30 who received the YFV17D yellow fever vaccine.

This clonotype was counted many times. The J gene is TRBJ1-5, the V gene TRBV11-2, with D possibly being TRBD1 (6 bases). The germline V gene encodes CDR1 SGHAT and CDR2 FQNNGV. The CDR3 has 15 residues. V was clipped by 4 bases and J by 3 bases, with 13 bases between them. The CDR3 DNA sequence: TGTGCCAGCAGCTCGTCTTCAGGGGTCAATCAGCCCCAGCATTTT. It yields the protein CASSSSSGVNQPQHF.

Many counts were recorded for this clonotype. The V call is TRBV5-1, the J call TRBJ2-7; no definite D call. This CDR3 has 15 residues. V was clipped by 0 bases and J by 7 bases, with 17 bases between them. Germline assignment: CDR1 SGHRS and CDR2 YFSETQ. Here the CDR3 reads CASSLAQAGPWEQYF. CDR3 nucleotide sequence: TGCGCCAGCAGCTTGGCCCAGGCAGGCCCTTGGGAGCAGTACTTC.

This clonotype was recorded at least ten times. The rearrangement joins TRBV6-1 to TRBJ2-7, with 10 bases that match TRBD1. Per germline, CDR1 MNHNS and CDR2 SASEGT. The CDR3 sequence is 15 residues long. After removal of 3 bases from V and 2 bases from J, the junction contained 4 bases not matched to a gene. CDR3 in amino acids: CASSDVTGGPYEQYF. CDR3 DNA sequence: TGTGCCAGCAGTGACGTGACAGGGGGCCCCTACGAGCAGTACTTC.

This clonotype was recorded a few times. The chain carries TRBV7-9 and TRBJ2-5, with D perhaps TRBD1 or TRBD2 (5 bases each). The V gene's germline CDR1 is SEHNR and CDR2 FQNEAQ (reference sequence). Trimming shortened V by 5 bases and J by 5 bases, and 18 bases separated the two germline ends. This CDR3 contains 15 residues. The CDR3 region is CASSPYSGGPETQYF. In DNA form, the CDR3 reads TGTGCCAGCAGCCCATACTCTGGGGGACCGGAGACCCAGTACTTC.

This clonotype appeared many times. J is TRBJ2-3 and V is TRBV20-1; 13 nucleotides agree with TRBD2. V was clipped by 4 bases and J by 7 bases; unmatched bases: 8. This CDR3 region has 15 residues. Germline V gene sequence: CDR1 DFQATT, CDR2 SNEGSKA (reference sequence). CDR3: CSATKLAGGPNTQYF. Here the CDR3 DNA reads TGCAGTGCTACGAAACTAGCGGGGGGGCCAAATACGCAGTATTTT.

This clonotype was counted ten times or more. V gene TRBV7-3 combines with J gene TRBJ2-3, with D possibly matching TRBD1 (5 bases). Deletions cut 5 bases from V and 0 bases from J, with 12 bases between. The CDR3 consists of 15 residues. Germline V CDR1 and CDR2: SGHTA, FQGTGA. The CDR3 protein is CASSIDRTSTDTQYF. Here the CDR3 DNA reads TGTGCCAGCAGCATCGACAGAACTAGCACAGATACGCAGTATTTT.

J is TRBJ1-1 and V is TRBV12-3 or TRBV12-4, with TRBD1 matching over 7 bases. The CDR3 is made up of 13 amino acids. V lost 6 bases to trimming and J lost 3 bases; unmatched junction nucleotides: 4. In DNA form, the CDR3 reads TGTGCCAGCAGCCCCAGGGGGTACACTGAAGCTTTCTTT. Protein: CASSPRGYTEAFF.

This clonotype appeared a few times. CDR3: CASSRTGHLSGNTIYF. CDR3 sequence (DNA): TGTGCCAGCAGCCGGACAGGCCACCTCTCTGGAAACACCATATATTTT. V gene TRBV27 combines with J gene TRBJ1-3, with 7 positions matching TRBD1. Trimming took 6 bases from V and 0 from J; bases not matched to a gene: 8. Germline V gives CDR1 MNHEY, CDR2 SMNVEV (reference sequence). CDR3 length: 16 residues.

At least ten counts were recorded for this clonotype. The rearrangement links TRBV20-1 to TRBJ1-2; the D gene is possibly TRBD1 (6 bases). Trimming left V 0 bases short and J 8 bases short, with 16 bases between. The CDR3 is made up of 14 amino acids. CDR1 is DFQATT and CDR2 is SNEGSKA in the germline V gene (reference sequence). The CDR3 DNA is TGCAGTGCTAGAGATCTGGGGGCGTCTTCCGGCTACACCTTC. Encoded protein: CSARDLGASSGYTF.

The sample holds a few counts of this clonotype. This sequence joins TRBV4-1 and TRBJ1-2; TRBD1 is a possible D gene (6 bases). The CDR3 is 17 residues long. Trimming cost V 4 bases and J 1 base, with 19 bases left between them. In germline, CDR1 is MGHRA, CDR2 YSYEKL. CDR3 loop: CASSPLHRDEGNYGYTF. DNA for the CDR3: TGCGCCAGCAGCCCTCTCCACAGGGACGAGGGTAACTATGGCTACACCTTC.

At least ten counts were recorded for this clonotype. The chain has TRBV4-1 and TRBJ1-2, with 7 bases lining up with TRBD1. Germline assignment: CDR1 MGHRA and CDR2 YSYEKL. The CDR3 has 14 residues. With V trimmed by 4 bases and J by 8 bases, 10 bases remained unmatched. The CDR3 loop reads CASSPMEGAGGYTF. The CDR3 DNA reads TGCGCCAGCAGCCCGATGGAGGGGGCAGGCGGCTACACCTTC.

The CDR3 nucleotides read TGCGCCAGCAGCTTGGATGGGACAAGGACCGCCCAAGAGACCCAGTACTTC. Its protein product is CASSLDGTRTAQETQYF. The V and J genes are TRBV5-1 and TRBJ2-5; D is possibly TRBD1 (6 bases). Germline V gene sequence: CDR1 SGHRS, CDR2 YFSETQ. The CDR3 runs 17 residues. Trimming stripped 0 bases from V and 1 base from J, with 16 bases between.